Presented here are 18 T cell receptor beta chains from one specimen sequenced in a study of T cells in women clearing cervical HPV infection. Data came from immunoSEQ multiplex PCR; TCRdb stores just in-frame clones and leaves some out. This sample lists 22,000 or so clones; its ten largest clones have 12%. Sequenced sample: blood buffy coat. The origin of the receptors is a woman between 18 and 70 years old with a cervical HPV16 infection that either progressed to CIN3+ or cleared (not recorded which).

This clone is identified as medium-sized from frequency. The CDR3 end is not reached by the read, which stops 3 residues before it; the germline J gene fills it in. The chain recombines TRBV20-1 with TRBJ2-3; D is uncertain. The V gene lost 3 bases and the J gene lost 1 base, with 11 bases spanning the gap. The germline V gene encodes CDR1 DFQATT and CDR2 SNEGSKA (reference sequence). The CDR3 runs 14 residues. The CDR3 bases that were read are TGCAGTGCTAGGAGTCTAGTTGGCACAGATACG. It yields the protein CSARSLVGTDT. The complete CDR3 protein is CSARSLVGTDTQYF.

CDR3 DNA (partial): TGTGCCAGTAGTATAGTGGCAGGGGACGCCTACGAG. Translation gives CASSIVAGDAYE. The whole CDR3 sequence reads CASSIVAGDAYEQYF. The chain carries TRBV19 and TRBJ2-7; the D gene is possibly TRBD1 (6 bases). The read comes to an end 3 residues before the CDR3 does, leaving the germline J gene to fill in the end. Trimming stripped 1 base from V and 2 bases from J, with 12 bases between. The CDR3 is 15 residues long. CDR1 and CDR2 (germline): LNHDA, SQIVND (reference sequence).

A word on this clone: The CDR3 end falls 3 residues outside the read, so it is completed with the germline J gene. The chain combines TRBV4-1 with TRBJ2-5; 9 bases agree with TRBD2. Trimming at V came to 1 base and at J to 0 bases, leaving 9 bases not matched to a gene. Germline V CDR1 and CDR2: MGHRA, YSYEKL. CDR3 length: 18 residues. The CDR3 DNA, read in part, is TGCGCCAGCAGCCAAGTCCGGCGGGGGGGGCCGTACCAAGAGACC. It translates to CASSQVRRGGPYQET. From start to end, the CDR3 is CASSQVRRGGPYQETQYF.

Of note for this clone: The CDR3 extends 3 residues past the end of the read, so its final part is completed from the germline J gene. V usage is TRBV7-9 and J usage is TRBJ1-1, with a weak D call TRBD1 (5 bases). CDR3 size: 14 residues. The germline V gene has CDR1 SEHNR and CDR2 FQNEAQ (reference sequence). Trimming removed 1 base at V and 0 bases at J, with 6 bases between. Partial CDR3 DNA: TGTGCCAGCAGCTTAGGACAGTTGAACACTGAA. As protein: CASSLGQLNTE. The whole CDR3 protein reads CASSLGQLNTEAFF.

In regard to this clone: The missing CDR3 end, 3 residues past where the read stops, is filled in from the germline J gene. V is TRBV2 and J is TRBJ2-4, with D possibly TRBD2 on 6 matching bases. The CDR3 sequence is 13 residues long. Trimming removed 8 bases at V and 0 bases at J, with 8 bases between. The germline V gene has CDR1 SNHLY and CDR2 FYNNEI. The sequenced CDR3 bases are TGTGCCAGCTTGGGACTAGCCAAAAACATT. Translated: CASLGLAKNI. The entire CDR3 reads CASLGLAKNIQYF. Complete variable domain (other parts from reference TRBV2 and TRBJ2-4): EPEVTQTPSHQVTQMGQEVILRCVPISNHLYFYWYRQILGQKVEFLVSFYNNEISEKSEIFDDQFSVERPDGSNFTLKIRSTKLEDSAMYFCASLGLAKNIQYFGAGTRLSVL.

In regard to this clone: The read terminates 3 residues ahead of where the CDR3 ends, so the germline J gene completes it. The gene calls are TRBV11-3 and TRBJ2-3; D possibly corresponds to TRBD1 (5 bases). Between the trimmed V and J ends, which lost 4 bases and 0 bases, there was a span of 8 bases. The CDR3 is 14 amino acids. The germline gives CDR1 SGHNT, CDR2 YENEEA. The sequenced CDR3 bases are TGTGCCAGCAGCTCAGGGCGAAGCACAGATACG. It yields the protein CASSSGRSTDT. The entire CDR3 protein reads CASSSGRSTDTQYF.

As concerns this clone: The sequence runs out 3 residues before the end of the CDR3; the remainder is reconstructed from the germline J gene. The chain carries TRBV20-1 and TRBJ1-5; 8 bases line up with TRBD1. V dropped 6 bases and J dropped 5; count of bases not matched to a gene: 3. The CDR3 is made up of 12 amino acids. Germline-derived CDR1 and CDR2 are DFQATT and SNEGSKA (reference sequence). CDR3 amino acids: CSAGTGDQPQHF. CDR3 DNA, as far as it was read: TGCAGTGCGGGGACAGGCGATCAGCCC.

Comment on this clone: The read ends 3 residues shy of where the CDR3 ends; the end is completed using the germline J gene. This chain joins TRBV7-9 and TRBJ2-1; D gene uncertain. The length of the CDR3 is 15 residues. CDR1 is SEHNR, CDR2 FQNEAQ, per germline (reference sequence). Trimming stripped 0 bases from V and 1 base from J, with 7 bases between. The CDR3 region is CASSLARSSYNEQFF. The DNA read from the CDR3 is TGTGCCAGCAGCTTAGCGCGGAGTTCCTACAATGAG. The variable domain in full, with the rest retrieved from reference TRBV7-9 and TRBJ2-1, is DTGVSQNPRHKITKRGQNVTFRCDPISEHNRLYWYRQTLGQGPEFLTYFQNEAQLEKSRLLSDRFSAERPKGSFSTLEIQRTEQGDSAMYLCASSLARSSYNEQFFGPGTRLTVL.

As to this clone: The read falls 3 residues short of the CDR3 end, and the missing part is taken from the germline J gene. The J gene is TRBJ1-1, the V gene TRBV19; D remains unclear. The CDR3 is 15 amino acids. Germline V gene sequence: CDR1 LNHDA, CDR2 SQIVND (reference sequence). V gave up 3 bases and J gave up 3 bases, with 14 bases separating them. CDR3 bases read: TGTGCCAGTAGTATCGGCGGTCGCCCATACACTGAA. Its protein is CASSIGGRPYTE. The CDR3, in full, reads CASSIGGRPYTEAFF.

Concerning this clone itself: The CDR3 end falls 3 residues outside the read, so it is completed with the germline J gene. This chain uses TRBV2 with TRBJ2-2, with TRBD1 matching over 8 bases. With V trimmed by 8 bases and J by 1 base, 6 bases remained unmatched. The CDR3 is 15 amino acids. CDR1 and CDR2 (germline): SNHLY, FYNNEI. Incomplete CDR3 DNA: TGTGCCAGCGTTACTGGACAGGGGAACACCGGGGAG. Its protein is CASVTGQGNTGE. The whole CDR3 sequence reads CASVTGQGNTGELFF.

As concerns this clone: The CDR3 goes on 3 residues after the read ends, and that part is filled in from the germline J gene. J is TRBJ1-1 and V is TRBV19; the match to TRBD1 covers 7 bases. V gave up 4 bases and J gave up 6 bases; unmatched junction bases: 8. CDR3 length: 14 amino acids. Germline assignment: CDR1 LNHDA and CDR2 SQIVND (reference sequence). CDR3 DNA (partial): TGTGCCAGTAGTAGACAGGGAGGAGGAGCTGAA. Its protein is CASSRQGGGAE. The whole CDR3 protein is CASSRQGGGAEAFF.

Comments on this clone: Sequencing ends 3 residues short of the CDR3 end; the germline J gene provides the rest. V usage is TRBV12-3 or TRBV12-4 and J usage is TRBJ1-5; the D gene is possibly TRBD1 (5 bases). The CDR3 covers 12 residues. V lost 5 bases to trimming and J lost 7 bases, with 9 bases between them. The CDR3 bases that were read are TGTGCCAGCAGTGAGGGGCAACAGCCC. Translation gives CASSEGQQP. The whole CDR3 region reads CASSEGQQPQHF.

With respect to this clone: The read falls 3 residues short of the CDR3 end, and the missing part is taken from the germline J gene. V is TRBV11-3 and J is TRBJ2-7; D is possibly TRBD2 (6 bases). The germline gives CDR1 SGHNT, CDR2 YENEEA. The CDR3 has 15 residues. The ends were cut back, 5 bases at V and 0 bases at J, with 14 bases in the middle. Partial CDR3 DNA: TGTGCCAGCAGCCTGGTTGGGGGGACCTCCTACGAG. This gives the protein CASSLVGGTSYE. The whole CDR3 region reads CASSLVGGTSYEQYF.

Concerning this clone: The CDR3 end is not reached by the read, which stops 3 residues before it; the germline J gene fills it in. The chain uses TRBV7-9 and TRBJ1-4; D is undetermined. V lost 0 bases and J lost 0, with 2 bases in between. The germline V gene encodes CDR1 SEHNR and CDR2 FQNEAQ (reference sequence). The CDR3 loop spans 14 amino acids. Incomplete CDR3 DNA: TGTGCCAGCAGCTTAGCTACAACTAATGAAAAA. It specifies CASSLATTNEK. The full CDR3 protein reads CASSLATTNEKLFF.

CDR3 bases read: TGCAGTGCTAGAGTAGCGGGGGGCCATTCCAAAAACATT. Protein: CSARVAGGHSKNI. The CDR3, in full, reads CSARVAGGHSKNIQYF. The rearrangement uses TRBV20-1 and TRBJ2-4; TRBD2 agrees at 10 bases. The read stops 3 residues short of the end of the CDR3; the missing end is completed from the germline J gene. CDR1 is DFQATT and CDR2 is SNEGSKA in the germline V gene (reference sequence). J lost 2 bases, V lost 1 base, and 5 bases had no gene match. The CDR3 is 16 residues long.

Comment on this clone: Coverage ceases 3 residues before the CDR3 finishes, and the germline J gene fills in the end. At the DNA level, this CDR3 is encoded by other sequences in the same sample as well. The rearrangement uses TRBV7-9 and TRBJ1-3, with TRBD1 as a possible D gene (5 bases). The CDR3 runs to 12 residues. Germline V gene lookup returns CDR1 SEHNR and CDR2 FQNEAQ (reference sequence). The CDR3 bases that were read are TGTGCCAGCAGCTTAGGGTCGGGGGAC. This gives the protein CASSLGSGD. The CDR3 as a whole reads CASSLGSGDIYF.

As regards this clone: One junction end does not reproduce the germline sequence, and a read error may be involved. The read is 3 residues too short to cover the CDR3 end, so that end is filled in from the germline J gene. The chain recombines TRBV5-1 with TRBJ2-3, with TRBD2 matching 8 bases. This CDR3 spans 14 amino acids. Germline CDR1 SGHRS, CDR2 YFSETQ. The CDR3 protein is CASSLVAGSETQYF. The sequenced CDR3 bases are TGCGCCAGCAGCTTAGTAGCGGGGTCAGAGACG.

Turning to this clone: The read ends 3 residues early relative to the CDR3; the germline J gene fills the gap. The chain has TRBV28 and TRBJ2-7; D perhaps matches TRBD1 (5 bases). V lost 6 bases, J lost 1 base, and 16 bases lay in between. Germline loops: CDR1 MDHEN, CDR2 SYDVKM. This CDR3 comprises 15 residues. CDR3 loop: CASRSTGGASYEQYF. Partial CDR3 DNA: TGTGCCAGCAGGTCGACGGGTGGGGCATCCTACGAG.